One sample yielded the 21 T cell receptor beta chains listed below, sequenced in a study of T cells in Graves' hyperthyroidism and ophthalmopathy. RNA transcripts yielded amplified TCR beta CDR3 regions. The TCR CDR3 first-round RT-PCR relied on the HTBI primer set. One entry per CDR3 protein, called by TCRdb with MiXCR from the multiplex PCR reads. The table lists 600,000 to 900,000 distinct CDR3 sequences, roughly 15% of them singletons. The sequencing sample was made of blood. The receptors originated from a man aged 18 to 29 with Graves' hyperthyroidism.

This clonotype was seen a few times. The V call is TRBV6-5, the J call TRBJ2-5; D unclear. Germline CDR1 is MNHEY and CDR2 is SVGAGI. V lost 2 bases and J 1 base, leaving 2 bases between the germline ends. This CDR3 region has 12 residues. This chain's CDR3 is CASSYAQETQYF. The DNA of the CDR3 is TGTGCCAGCAGTTACGCCCAAGAGACCCAGTACTTC.

This clonotype has ten or more counts. The chain joins TRBV3-1 to TRBJ1-2; D not resolved. Per germline, CDR1 LGHDT and CDR2 YNNKEL (reference sequence). This CDR3 is built from 17 residues. V gave up 0 bases and J gave up 8 bases, with 22 bases separating them. The CDR3 region has the DNA TGTGCCAGCAGCCAAGAACCCTCCGGGGTGTCTGGTGGAGGCTACACCTTC. Protein sequence: CASSQEPSGVSGGGYTF. Full variable domain (outside the CDR3, taken from reference TRBV3-1 and TRBJ1-2): DTAVSQTPKYLVTQMGNDKSIKCEQNLGHDTMYWYKQDSKKFLKIMFSYNNKELIINETVPNRFSPKSPDKAHLNLHINSLELGDSAVYFCASSQEPSGVSGGGYTFGSGTRLTVV.

This clonotype was counted at least ten times. The genes are TRBV7-2 and TRBJ2-7, with D perhaps being TRBD1 or TRBD2 (5 bases each). This CDR3 has 14 amino acids. The germline CDR1 and CDR2 sequences are SGHTA and FQGNSA. Trimming left V 1 base short and J 2 bases short, with 9 bases between. CDR3 DNA sequence: TGTGCCAGCAGCTTAGTTCGGGGACCCTACGAGCAGTACTTC. Translating it yields CASSLVRGPYEQYF. Supplemented by reference TRBV7-2 and TRBJ2-7, the full variable domain reads GAGVSQSPSNKVTEKGKDVELRCDPISGHTALYWYRQSLGQGLEFLIYFQGNSAPDKSGLPSDRFSAERTGGSVSTLTIQRTQQEDSAVYLCASSLVRGPYEQYFGPGTRLTVT.

This clonotype was counted ten times or more. The chain combines TRBV6-1 with TRBJ2-3; 7 bases agree with TRBD2. V was clipped by 8 bases and J by 4 bases; unmatched bases: 15. Germline V lookup: CDR1 MNHNS, CDR2 SASEGT. The CDR3 contains 16 residues. CDR3 sequence reads: CASRLGGLGKADTQYF. The CDR3 DNA follows: TGTGCCAGCCGCCTTGGAGGACTAGGCAAAGCAGATACGCAGTATTTT.

This clonotype was detected a few times. The chain couples TRBV20-1 to TRBJ2-3; 13 bases match TRBD2. The V gene end was trimmed by 0 bases and the J gene end by 4 bases; junction bases not matched to a gene: 7. The CDR3 extends over 17 amino acids. In germline, CDR1 is DFQATT, CDR2 SNEGSKA (reference sequence). This chain's CDR3 is CSARELAGGPIADTQYF. CDR3 coding DNA: TGCAGTGCTAGAGAACTAGCGGGAGGGCCAATTGCAGATACGCAGTATTTT.

As for this clonotype: One base away lies a much larger clone, so this may be a sequencing read error. This chain connects TRBV7-2 to TRBJ1-1, with 9 bases lining up with TRBD1. The length of the CDR3 is 16 residues. Germline loops: CDR1 SGHTA, CDR2 FQGNSA. V lost 4 bases and J lost 5; bases outside the gene matches: 11. CDR3 residues: CTSSSPGQGGRTEAFF. In nucleotides, the CDR3 is TGTACCAGCAGCTCGCCGGGACAGGGTGGGCGTACTGAAGCTTTCTTT.

This clonotype has a handful of counts. The V call is TRBV20-1, the J call TRBJ2-1; TRBD1 aligns across 7 bases. Per germline, CDR1 DFQATT and CDR2 SNEGSKA (reference sequence). This CDR3 comprises 13 residues. The trim removed 3 bases at V and 8 bases at J, leaving 7 bases unmatched. Written as DNA, the CDR3 is TGCAGTGCTAGTGGACAGGAGCTCCATGAGCAGTTCTTC. It translates to CSASGQELHEQFF.

This clonotype was recorded at least ten times. V is TRBV30 and J is TRBJ2-7, with 9 bases that match TRBD2. V was pared by 0 bases and J by 2 bases, with 14 bases of the junction left unmatched. Germline assignment: CDR1 GTSNPN and CDR2 SVGIG (reference sequence). The CDR3 has 18 amino acids. The CDR3: CAWSVWGGRALIPYEQYF. CDR3 DNA: TGTGCCTGGAGTGTATGGGGCGGGAGGGCCCTTATACCCTACGAGCAGTACTTC.

V and J are TRBV3-1 and TRBJ1-2; D gene unclear. V gave up 1 base and J gave up 4 bases, with 1 base separating them. Germline V gene sequence: CDR1 LGHDT, CDR2 YNNKEL (reference sequence). CDR3 size: 11 residues. The CDR3 DNA sequence: TGTGCCAGCAGCCAAGCCTATGGCTACACCTTC. Translated: CASSQAYGYTF.

This clonotype has only a few counts. The chain couples TRBV20-1 to TRBJ1-1; perhaps TRBD1 as D (5 bases). The CDR3 is 11 residues long. Looked up from germline, CDR1 is DFQATT and CDR2 is SNEGSKA (reference sequence). Trimming removed 6 bases from V and 4 bases from J, with 9 bases in between. The CDR3 region is CSAYQGTEAFF. In DNA, the CDR3 is TGCAGTGCATATCAGGGCACTGAAGCTTTCTTT.

This clonotype appeared a few times. The gene calls are TRBV3-1 and TRBJ2-3, with D hard to call. Trimming removed 4 bases at V and 4 bases at J, with 12 bases between. The CDR3 is 14 residues long. Germline assignment: CDR1 LGHDT and CDR2 YNNKEL (reference sequence). CDR3 bases: TGTGCCAGCAGCCTAGTCTACCCTTCAGATACGCAGTATTTT. Protein: CASSLVYPSDTQYF.

In its sample, this clonotype was seen a few times. The chain couples TRBV7-2 to TRBJ1-5; D gene ambiguous. The V end lost 2 bases, the J end lost 6 bases, and 8 bases lay between the germline ends. The CDR3 runs 13 residues. The V gene's germline CDR1 is SGHTA and CDR2 FQGNSA. The CDR3 nucleotides read TGTGCCAGCAGCTTAACTTTCGGTCAGCCCCAGCATTTT. Translation: CASSLTFGQPQHF.

This clonotype was counted many times. This rearrangement joins TRBV7-2 to TRBJ1-2, with D perhaps TRBD1 (6 bases). Per the germline V gene, CDR1 is SGHTA and CDR2 is FQGNSA. Trimming pared 5 bases from V and 6 bases from J, leaving 16 bases between. CDR3 length: 14 residues. CDR3 in DNA: TGTGCCAGCAGCCCCAGGTACAGGGACCATGGCTACACCTTC. This gives the protein CASSPRYRDHGYTF.

The table lists this clonotype with a few counts. V gene TRBV19 combines with J gene TRBJ2-3, with D tentatively TRBD1 or TRBD2 (5 bases each). Germline values: CDR1 LNHDA, CDR2 SQIVND (reference sequence). Between the trimmed V and J ends, which lost 7 bases and 5 bases, there was a span of 19 bases. CDR3 length: 15 amino acids. CDR3 nucleotides: TGTGCCAGTAACCCCGGGACCCTCTGGGTAGATACGCAGTATTTT. It yields the protein CASNPGTLWVDTQYF. Full variable domain (rest looked up from reference TRBV19 and TRBJ2-3): DGGITQSPKYLFRKEGQNVTLSCEQNLNHDAMYWYRQDPGQGLRLIYYSQIVNDFQKGDIAEGYSVSREKKESFPLTVTSAQKNPTAFYLCASNPGTLWVDTQYFGPGTRLTVL.

This rearrangement joins TRBV4-2 to TRBJ2-2; a possible D gene is TRBD1 (7 bases). Germline loops: CDR1 LGHNA, CDR2 YNFKEQ. CDR3 length: 13 residues. The V and J ends lost 2 bases and 7 bases respectively, with 8 bases between them. Here the CDR3 reads CASSQQGGGELFF. The CDR3 coding sequence is TGTGCCAGCAGCCAACAGGGGGGCGGGGAGCTGTTTTTT.

There are a few counts of this clonotype. The rearrangement uses TRBV20-1 and TRBJ2-5; D unclear. This CDR3 has 12 residues. CDR1 DFQATT and CDR2 SNEGSKA come from the germline V gene (reference sequence). Between the trimmed V and J ends, which lost 0 bases and 4 bases, there was a span of 6 bases. CDR3 protein: CSARDLAETQYF. The CDR3 DNA follows: TGCAGTGCTAGAGATTTGGCAGAGACCCAGTACTTC.

This clonotype was recorded a few times. This rearrangement joins TRBV20-1 to TRBJ2-4; D not resolved. The ends were cut back, 1 base at V and 8 bases at J, with 12 bases in the middle. This CDR3 is 13 amino acids long. Germline CDR1 is DFQATT and CDR2 is SNEGSKA (reference sequence). DNA for the CDR3: TGCAGTGCTAGAGCGGACCCTTCGGACATTCAGTACTTC. Translating it yields CSARADPSDIQYF.

This clonotype was recorded a few times. This chain links TRBV5-8 with TRBJ1-2, with TRBD1 matching 8 bases. In germline, CDR1 is SGHTS, CDR2 YDEGEE. CDR3 length equals 16 residues. V shed 6 bases and J 0 bases; nucleotides not matched to a gene: 10. CDR3 sequence (DNA): TGTGCCAGCACCCTTTTAACAGGGGGTGCTAACTATGGCTACACCTTC. Its translation: CASTLLTGGANYGYTF.

This clonotype appeared many times. The chain is built from TRBV18 and TRBJ2-3, with D unclear. The CDR3 is 12 residues long. The germline V gene has CDR1 KGHSH and CDR2 LQKENI. V dropped 3 bases and J dropped 4 bases, with 5 bases sitting between them. The CDR3 protein is CASSPNADTQYF. CDR3 bases: TGTGCCAGCTCACCGAACGCAGATACGCAGTATTTT.

The sample holds many counts of this clonotype. The J gene is TRBJ2-5, the V gene TRBV29-1; TRBD2 agrees at 12 bases. The trim removed 7 bases at V and 5 bases at J, leaving 11 bases unmatched. The CDR3 extends over 15 amino acids. In germline, CDR1 is SQVTM, CDR2 ANQGSEA. The CDR3 protein is CSERASGRARETQYF. The CDR3 DNA reads as TGCAGCGAGAGGGCTAGCGGGAGGGCCAGGGAGACCCAGTACTTC.

This clonotype has only a few counts. The chain recombines TRBV20-1 with TRBJ2-2; D is unclear. From germline, CDR1 is DFQATT and CDR2 SNEGSKA (reference sequence). V lost 1 base and J 1 base, leaving 10 bases between the germline ends. The CDR3 covers 15 residues. The CDR3, as DNA: TGCAGTGCTAGAGTGGTCGGGTTGAACACCGGGGAGCTGTTTTTT. Translated, it gives CSARVVGLNTGELFF.